Presented here are 23 T cell receptor beta chains from one specimen sequenced in a study of chemoradiotherapy in HPV16-positive cancers. Measured with immunoSEQ multiplex PCR; TCRdb has only the in-frame clones, and not every one. The sample lists approximately 3,000 clones, around 88% occurring once. The sample here was tumor tissue, taken from a patient who underwent chemoradiotherapy. The receptors derive from a human donor with HPV-associated anogenital cancer.

This clone was counted once. V and J are TRBV5-1 and TRBJ1-4; possibly TRBD1 for D (5 bases). Germline V gene data show CDR1 as SGHRS and CDR2 as YFSETQ. CDR3 size: 16 residues. V lost 1 base and J lost 8, with 18 bases in between. CDR3 sequence (DNA): TGCGCCAGCAGCTTGAGCTCCATCGGGGCAGGAGAAAAACTGTTTTTT. Translating gives CASSLSSIGAGEKLFF.

This rearrangement joins TRBV6-1 to TRBJ1-1; 8 bases map to TRBD1. The CDR3 sequence is 13 residues long. V lost 6 bases and J lost 0; bases outside the gene matches: 0. Germline-derived CDR1 and CDR2 are MNHNS and SASEGT. CDR3 residues: CASRDRVNTEAFF. The CDR3 DNA follows: TGTGCCAGCAGGGACAGGGTGAACACTGAAGCTTTCTTT.

The rearrangement uses TRBV4-2 and TRBJ1-4; tentative D call: TRBD1 (5 bases). The CDR3 length is 13 residues. The ends were cut back, 4 bases at V and 7 bases at J, with 10 bases in the middle. Germline V gene data show CDR1 as LGHNA and CDR2 as YNFKEQ. DNA for the CDR3: TGTGCCAGCAGCCGGGGGAGAAGTGAAAAACTGTTTTTT. It yields the protein CASSRGRSEKLFF.

V is TRBV25-1 and J is TRBJ2-3; 12 nucleotides match TRBD2. Germline V gives CDR1 MGHDK, CDR2 SYGVNS. Trimming cost V 8 bases and J 2 bases; bases outside gene matches: 5. This CDR3 is 15 amino acids long. The CDR3 coding sequence is TGTGCCAGCGTACCTAGCGGGGGGGCCACAGATACGCAGTATTTT. This translates into CASVPSGGATDTQYF.

V usage is TRBV11-2 and J usage is TRBJ2-5; the match to TRBD2 covers 13 bases. Germline V gene lookup returns CDR1 SGHAT and CDR2 FQNNGV. The CDR3 totals 16 residues. The junction had 8 bases not matched to a gene; V was cut back by 5 bases and J by 5 bases. The CDR3 is CASSPRTSGGSETQYF. CDR3 coding DNA: TGTGCCAGCAGCCCTCGGACTAGCGGGGGTTCGGAGACCCAGTACTTC.

This sequence joins TRBV19 and TRBJ1-1; D gene unclear. Germline-derived CDR1 and CDR2 are LNHDA and SQIVND (reference sequence). The CDR3 is 14 amino acids. V dropped 1 base and J dropped 1 base, with 7 bases sitting between them. The CDR3 DNA reads TGTGCCAGTAGTATAGTCTCCGAGAACACTGAAGCTTTCTTT. This encodes CASSIVSENTEAFF.

V and J are TRBV6-4 and TRBJ2-5, with D perhaps given as TRBD1 or TRBD2 (5 bases each). The CDR3 has 15 residues. The V gene's germline CDR1 is MRHNA and CDR2 SNTAGT. Trimming cost V 7 bases and J 0 bases, with 15 bases left between them. The CDR3 is CASIPRDGNQETQYF. CDR3 DNA sequence: TGTGCCAGCATCCCCAGGGACGGAAACCAAGAGACCCAGTACTTC.

The sample holds a few counts of this clone. CDR3 nucleotide sequence: TGTGCCTGGAGTGCGAGGGAGGGTGAAGCTTTCTTT. This translates into CAWSAREGEAFF. V usage is TRBV30 and J usage is TRBJ1-1; the D is unclear. V shed 1 base and J shed 7 bases, with 10 bases lying between them. The CDR3 runs to 12 residues. CDR1 and CDR2 (germline): GTSNPN, SVGIG (reference sequence).

The chain is built from TRBV7-9 and TRBJ1-1, with 7 positions matching TRBD1. From germline, CDR1 is SEHNR and CDR2 FQNEAQ (reference sequence). V shed 5 bases, J shed 4 bases, and the junction held 7 bases outside the gene matches. There are 14 residues in the CDR3. DNA for the CDR3: TGTGCCAGCAGCACCATACAGGGGTTCACTGAAGCTTTCTTT. Translation: CASSTIQGFTEAFF.

The V call is TRBV5-4, the J call TRBJ1-2; D is uncertain. This CDR3 contains 12 residues. Between the trimmed V and J ends, which lost 0 bases and 4 bases, there was a span of 4 bases. The germline CDR1 and CDR2 sequences are SGHNT and YYREEE (reference sequence). CDR3 nucleotides: TGTGCCAGCAGCTTGGCCCGCTATGGCTACACCTTC. Its translation: CASSLARYGYTF. The variable domain in full, completed from reference TRBV5-4 and TRBJ1-2, reads ETGVTQSPTHLIKTRGQQVTLRCSSQSGHNTVSWYQQALGQGPQFIFQYYREEENGRGNFPPRFSGLQFPNYSSELNVNALELDDSALYLCASSLARYGYTFGSGTRLTVV.

The chain uses TRBV2 and TRBJ2-2; a weak D match, TRBD1 (7 bases). The CDR3 spans 14 residues. Germline V CDR1 and CDR2: SNHLY, FYNNEI. Trimming cost V 10 bases and J 5 bases, with 17 bases left between them. The CDR3 DNA reads TGTGCCAAAAAGACAGGGACTGAGACCGGGGAGCTGTTTTTT. Protein sequence: CAKKTGTETGELFF.

This chain uses TRBV18 with TRBJ2-5, with TRBD2 matching 12 bases. Germline-derived CDR1 and CDR2 are KGHSH and LQKENI. Trimming at V came to 6 bases and at J to 5 bases, leaving 4 bases not matched to a gene. This CDR3 has 14 amino acids. CDR3 nucleotide sequence: TGTGCCAGCTCGCCTGGACTAGCGGGGGAGACCCAGTACTTC. Translated, it gives CASSPGLAGETQYF.

The chain carries TRBV2 and TRBJ2-3, with D possibly being TRBD1 (5 bases). The CDR3 extends over 15 amino acids. V gave up 1 base and J gave up 8 bases, with 16 bases separating them. Germline CDR1 SNHLY, CDR2 FYNNEI. Written as DNA, the CDR3 is TGTGCCAGCAGTGAAGAGGGGCCCTCTCAGGGTACGCAGTATTTT. Protein product: CASSEEGPSQGTQYF.

V is TRBV27 and J is TRBJ1-6; D ambiguous. The CDR3 covers 13 residues. CDR1 is MNHEY, CDR2 SMNVEV, per germline (reference sequence). With 8 bases removed from V and 3 bases from J, the gap between germline ends came to 8 bases. The CDR3 DNA reads TGTGCCAGCGCTAAGAGCTATAATTCACCCCTCCACTTT. Translated: CASAKSYNSPLHF.

V is TRBV5-6 and J is TRBJ2-1; D ambiguous. With 0 bases removed from V and 0 bases from J, the gap between germline ends came to 10 bases. Germline CDR1 and CDR2: SGHDT and YYEEEE. The CDR3 is 16 amino acids. The DNA of the CDR3 is TGTGCCAGCAGCTTGGGACGGTCCCGCTCCTACAATGAGCAGTTCTTC. Translated: CASSLGRSRSYNEQFF.

The chain links TRBV11-2 to TRBJ2-1, with D unresolved. The CDR3 runs 16 residues. CDR1 is SGHAT and CDR2 is FQNNGV in the germline V gene. V was clipped by 0 bases and J by 0 bases, with 9 bases between them. The CDR3, as DNA: TGTGCCAGCAGCTTAGATCGGCTGAGCTCCTACAATGAGCAGTTCTTC. As protein: CASSLDRLSSYNEQFF.

The chain carries TRBV5-1 and TRBJ2-2; 7 nucleotides agree with TRBD1. CDR3 length: 14 amino acids. Germline lookup yields CDR1 SGHRS and CDR2 YFSETQ. V trimming: 2 bases; J trimming: 6 bases; junction bases outside the gene matches: 4. The CDR3 sequence: CASSLQGNPGELFF. The CDR3, as DNA: TGCGCCAGCAGCTTACAGGGGAATCCCGGGGAGCTGTTTTTT.

The chain links TRBV5-1 to TRBJ2-1; D could derive from TRBD1 or TRBD2 (5 bases each). The length of the CDR3 is 13 residues. The ends were cut back, 7 bases at V and 7 bases at J, with 15 bases in the middle. Germline V gene sequence: CDR1 SGHRS, CDR2 YFSETQ. The CDR3 spells CASREGRWNEQFF. The CDR3 nucleotides are TGCGCCAGCCGAGAGGGGCGTTGGAATGAGCAGTTCTTC.

Here the CDR3 DNA reads TGCGCCAGCAGCTTAACGACAGGGTCTTCCTACGAGCAGTACTTC. This gives the protein CASSLTTGSSYEQYF. This chain uses TRBV5-1 with TRBJ2-7, with 7 bases aligning to TRBD1. The CDR3 loop spans 15 amino acids. V lost 2 bases to trimming and J lost 1 base; unmatched junction nucleotides: 6. Germline CDR1 SGHRS, CDR2 YFSETQ.

The sample holds one count of this clone. This chain connects TRBV7-9 to TRBJ1-2; a weak D match, TRBD1 (6 bases). The V end was cut by 1 base, the J end by 8 bases, with 11 bases between. CDR1 and CDR2 (germline): SEHNR, FQNEAQ (reference sequence). This CDR3 is built from 13 residues. The CDR3 here is CASSLGRGLGYTF. In nucleotides, the CDR3 is TGTGCCAGCAGCTTAGGCCGGGGGCTAGGCTACACCTTC. The full variable domain, with the rest looked up from reference TRBV7-9 and TRBJ1-2, is DTGVSQNPRHKITKRGQNVTFRCDPISEHNRLYWYRQTLGQGPEFLTYFQNEAQLEKSRLLSDRFSAERPKGSFSTLEIQRTEQGDSAMYLCASSLGRGLGYTFGSGTRLTVV.

The V call is TRBV28, the J call TRBJ1-1; TRBD1 might be the D (5 bases). The CDR3 has 15 amino acids. Between the trimmed V and J ends, which lost 2 bases and 6 bases, there was a span of 16 bases. Germline V gives CDR1 MDHEN, CDR2 SYDVKM. The CDR3 reads CASSLPGRRNAEAFF. The CDR3 region has the DNA TGTGCCAGCAGTTTACCAGGGCGACGAAACGCTGAAGCTTTCTTT.

Here the CDR3 DNA reads TGTGCCACCAGCAGAGGGGGGGCTTACAATGAGCAGTTCTTC. This codes for CATSRGGAYNEQFF. The gene calls are TRBV15 and TRBJ2-1; D could derive from TRBD1 or TRBD2 (6 bases each). The CDR3 extends over 14 amino acids. Germline-derived CDR1 and CDR2 are LNHNV and YYDKDF (reference sequence). Trimming removed 1 base at V and 4 bases at J, with 8 bases between.

V gene TRBV27 combines with J gene TRBJ2-5, with 7 bases identical to TRBD2. The trim removed 0 bases at V and 5 bases at J, leaving 6 bases unmatched. The CDR3 is 15 amino acids. Germline V gives CDR1 MNHEY, CDR2 SMNVEV (reference sequence). For the CDR3, the DNA is TGTGCCAGCAGTTTATCTCCGGGGGGATGGGAGACCCAGTACTTC. Its translation is CASSLSPGGWETQYF.